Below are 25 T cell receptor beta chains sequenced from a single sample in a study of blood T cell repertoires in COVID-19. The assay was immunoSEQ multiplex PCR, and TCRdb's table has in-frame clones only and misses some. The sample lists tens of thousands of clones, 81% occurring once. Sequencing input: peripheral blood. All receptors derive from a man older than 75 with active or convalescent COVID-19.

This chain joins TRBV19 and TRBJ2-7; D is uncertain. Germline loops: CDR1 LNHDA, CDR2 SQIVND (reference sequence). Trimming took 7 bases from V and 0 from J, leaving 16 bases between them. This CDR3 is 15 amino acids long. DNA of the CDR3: TGTGCCAGTACCCCGCCAGGATTAGGCTCCTACGAGCAGTACTTC. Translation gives CASTPPGLGSYEQYF.

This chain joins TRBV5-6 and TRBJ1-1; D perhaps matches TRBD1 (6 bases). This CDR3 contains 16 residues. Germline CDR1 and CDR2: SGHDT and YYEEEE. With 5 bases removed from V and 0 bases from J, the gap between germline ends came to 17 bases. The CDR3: CASSPPRDRMNTEAFF. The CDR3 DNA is TGTGCCAGCAGTCCCCCCAGAGACAGGATGAACACTGAAGCTTTCTTT.

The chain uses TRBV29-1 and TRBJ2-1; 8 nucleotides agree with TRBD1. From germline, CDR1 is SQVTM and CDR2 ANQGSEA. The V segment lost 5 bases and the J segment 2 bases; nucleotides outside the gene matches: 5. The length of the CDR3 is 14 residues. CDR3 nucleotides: TGCAGCGTTAGGGGCAGGGGGCCCTACAATGAGCAGTTCTTC. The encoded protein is CSVRGRGPYNEQFF.

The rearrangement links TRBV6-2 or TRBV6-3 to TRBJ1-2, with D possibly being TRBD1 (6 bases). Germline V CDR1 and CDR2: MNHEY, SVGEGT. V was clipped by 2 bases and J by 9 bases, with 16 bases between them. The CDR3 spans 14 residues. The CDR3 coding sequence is TGTGCCAGCAGTTACCAGACAGGCCCTTGGAGCTACACCTTC. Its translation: CASSYQTGPWSYTF.

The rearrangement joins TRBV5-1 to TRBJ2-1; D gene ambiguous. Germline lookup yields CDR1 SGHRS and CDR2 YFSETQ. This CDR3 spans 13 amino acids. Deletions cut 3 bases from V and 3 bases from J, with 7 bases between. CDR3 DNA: TGCGCCAGCAGCTCAAACAGCTACAATGAGCAGTTCTTC. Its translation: CASSSNSYNEQFF.

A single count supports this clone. CDR3 DNA sequence: TGTGCCAGCAGCTTAGATGGGCAGGGCTATGGCTACACCTTC. It yields the protein CASSLDGQGYGYTF. This chain joins TRBV11-2 and TRBJ1-2, with a weak D call TRBD1 (5 bases). Germline assignment: CDR1 SGHAT and CDR2 FQNNGV. The CDR3 length is 14 residues. V was trimmed by 0 bases and J by 4 bases, leaving 9 bases between them.

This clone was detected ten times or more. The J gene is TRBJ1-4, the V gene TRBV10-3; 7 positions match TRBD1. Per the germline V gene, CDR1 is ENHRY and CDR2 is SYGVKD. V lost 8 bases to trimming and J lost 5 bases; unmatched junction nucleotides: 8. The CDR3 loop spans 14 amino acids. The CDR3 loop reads CAIPRTGQNEKLFF. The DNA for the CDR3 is TGTGCCATCCCCAGGACAGGCCAGAATGAAAAACTGTTTTTT.

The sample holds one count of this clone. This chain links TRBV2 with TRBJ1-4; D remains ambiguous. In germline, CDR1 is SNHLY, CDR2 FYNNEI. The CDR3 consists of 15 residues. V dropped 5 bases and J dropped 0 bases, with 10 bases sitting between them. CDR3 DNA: TGTGCCAGCAGTCAAGGGCAGGCAACTAATGAAAAACTGTTTTTT. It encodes CASSQGQATNEKLFF.

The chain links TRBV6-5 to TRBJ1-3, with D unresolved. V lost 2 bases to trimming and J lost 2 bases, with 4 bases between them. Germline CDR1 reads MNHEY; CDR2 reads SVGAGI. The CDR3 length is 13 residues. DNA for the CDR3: TGTGCCAGCAGTTACGCGCCTGGAAACACCATATATTTT. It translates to CASSYAPGNTIYF.

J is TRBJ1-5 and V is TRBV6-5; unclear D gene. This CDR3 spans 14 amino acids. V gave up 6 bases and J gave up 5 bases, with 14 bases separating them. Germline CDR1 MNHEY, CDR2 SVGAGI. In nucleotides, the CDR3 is TGTGCCAGCAGCCCCAACGGGTCAGATCAGCCCCAGCATTTT. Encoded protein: CASSPNGSDQPQHF.

In DNA, the CDR3 is TGTGCCAGCAGCTTACGCAGGAATAATTCACCCCTCCACTTT. This translates into CASSLRRNNSPLHF. The rearrangement links TRBV7-8 to TRBJ1-6, with D uncertain. V dropped 2 bases and J dropped 5 bases, with 7 bases sitting between them. The CDR3 sequence is 14 residues long. Germline lookup yields CDR1 SGHVS and CDR2 FQNEAQ.

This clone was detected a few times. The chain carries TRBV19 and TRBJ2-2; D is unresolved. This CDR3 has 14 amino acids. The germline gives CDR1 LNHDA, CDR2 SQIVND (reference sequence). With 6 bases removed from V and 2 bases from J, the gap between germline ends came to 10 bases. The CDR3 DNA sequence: TGTGCCAGTAGCCTTGGGCCTAACACCGGGGAGCTGTTTTTT. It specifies CASSLGPNTGELFF.

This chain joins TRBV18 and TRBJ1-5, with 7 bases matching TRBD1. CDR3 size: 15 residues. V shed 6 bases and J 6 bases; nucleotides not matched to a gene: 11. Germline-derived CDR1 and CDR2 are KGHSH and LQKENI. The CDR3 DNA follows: TGTGCCAGCTCCGACAGGGAACTGGGGAGTCAGCCCCAGCATTTT. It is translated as CASSDRELGSQPQHF.

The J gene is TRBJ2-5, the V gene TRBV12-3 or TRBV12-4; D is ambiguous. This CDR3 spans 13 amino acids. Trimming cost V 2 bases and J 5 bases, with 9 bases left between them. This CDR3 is CASSLKLHETQYF. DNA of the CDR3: TGTGCCAGCAGTTTAAAACTCCACGAGACCCAGTACTTC.

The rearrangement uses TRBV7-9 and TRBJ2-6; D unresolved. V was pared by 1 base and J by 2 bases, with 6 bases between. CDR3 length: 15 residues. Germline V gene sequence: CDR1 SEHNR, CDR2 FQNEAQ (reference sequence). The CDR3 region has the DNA TGTGCCAGCAGCTTAGGTTCCACTGGGGCCAACGTCCTGACTTTC. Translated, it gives CASSLGSTGANVLTF.

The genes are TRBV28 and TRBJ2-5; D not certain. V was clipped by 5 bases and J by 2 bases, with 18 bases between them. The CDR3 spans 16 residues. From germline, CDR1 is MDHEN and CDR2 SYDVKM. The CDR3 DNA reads TGTGCCAGCAGTCTGGGTGCCCGGAGAATGCAAGAGACCCAGTACTTC. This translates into CASSLGARRMQETQYF.

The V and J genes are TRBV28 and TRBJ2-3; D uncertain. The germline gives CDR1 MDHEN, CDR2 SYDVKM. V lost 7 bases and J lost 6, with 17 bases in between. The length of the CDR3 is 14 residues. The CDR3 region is CASTLVFGRDTQYF. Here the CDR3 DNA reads TGTGCCAGCACCCTTGTGTTTGGCAGGGATACGCAGTATTTT.

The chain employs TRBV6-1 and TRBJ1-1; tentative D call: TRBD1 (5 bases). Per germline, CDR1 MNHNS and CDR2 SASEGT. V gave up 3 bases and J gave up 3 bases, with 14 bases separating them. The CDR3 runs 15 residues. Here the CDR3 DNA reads TGTGCCAGCAGTGATGGCCTGGGACTCTACACTGAAGCTTTCTTT. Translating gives CASSDGLGLYTEAFF.

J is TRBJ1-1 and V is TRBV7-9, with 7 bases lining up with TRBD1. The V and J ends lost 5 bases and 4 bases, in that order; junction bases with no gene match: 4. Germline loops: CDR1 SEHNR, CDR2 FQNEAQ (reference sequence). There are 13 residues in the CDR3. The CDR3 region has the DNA TGTGCCAGCAGCCCGACAGGGACCACTGAAGCTTTCTTT. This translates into CASSPTGTTEAFF.

The CDR3 here is CASSQEQGYEKLFF. In DNA form, the CDR3 reads TGCGCCAGCAGCCAAGAACAGGGTTATGAAAAACTGTTTTTT. The chain is built from TRBV4-3 and TRBJ1-4, with D possibly being TRBD1 (6 bases). Deletions cut 0 bases from V and 6 bases from J, with 8 bases between. In germline, CDR1 is LGHNA, CDR2 YSLEER. The CDR3 extends over 14 amino acids.

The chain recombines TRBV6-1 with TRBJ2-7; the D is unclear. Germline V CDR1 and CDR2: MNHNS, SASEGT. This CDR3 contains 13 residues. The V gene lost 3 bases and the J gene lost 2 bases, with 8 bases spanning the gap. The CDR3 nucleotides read TGTGCCAGCAGTGATGGGCCTCCCTACGAGCAGTACTTC. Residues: CASSDGPPYEQYF.

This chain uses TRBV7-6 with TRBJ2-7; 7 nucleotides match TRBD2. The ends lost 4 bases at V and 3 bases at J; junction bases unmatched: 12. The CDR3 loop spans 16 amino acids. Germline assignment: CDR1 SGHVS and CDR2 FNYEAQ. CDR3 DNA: TGTGCCAGCAGCTCATACATGGGCGGGGGTAACTACGAGCAGTACTTC. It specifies CASSSYMGGGNYEQYF.

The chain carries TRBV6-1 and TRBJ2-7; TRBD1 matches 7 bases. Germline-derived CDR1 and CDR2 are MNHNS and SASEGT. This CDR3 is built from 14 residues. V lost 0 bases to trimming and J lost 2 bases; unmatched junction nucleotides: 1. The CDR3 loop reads CASSEARGTYEQYF. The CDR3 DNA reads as TGTGCCAGCAGTGAAGCCAGGGGGACCTACGAGCAGTACTTC.

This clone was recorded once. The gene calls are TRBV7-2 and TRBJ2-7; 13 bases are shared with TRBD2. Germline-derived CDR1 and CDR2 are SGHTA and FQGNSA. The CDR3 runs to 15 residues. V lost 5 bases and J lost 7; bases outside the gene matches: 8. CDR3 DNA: TGTGCCAGCAGCGGAACTAGCGGGGGGGTGGATGAGCAGTACTTC. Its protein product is CASSGTSGGVDEQYF.

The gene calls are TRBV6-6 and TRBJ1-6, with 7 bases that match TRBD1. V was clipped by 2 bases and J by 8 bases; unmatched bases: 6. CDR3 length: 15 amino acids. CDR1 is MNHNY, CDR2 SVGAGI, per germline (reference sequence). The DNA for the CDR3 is TGTGCCAGCAGTTACACAGGGACAGTAGATTCACCCCTCCACTTT. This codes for CASSYTGTVDSPLHF.